This T cell receptor (beta chain) stems from a study of CD8 T cells in Susac syndrome. Reverse transcription used roughly 0.5 to 1 ug RNA and random hexamers. Amplification of TCR beta CDR3 used immunoSEQ multiplex PCR across 54 Vbeta and 13 Jbeta. One entry per CDR3 protein results from TCRdb running MiXCR on the immunoSEQ multiplex PCR reads. This table holds over 100,000 distinct CDR3 sequences, 92% found once. There are 16 residues in the CDR3. Trimming left V 3 bases short and J 4 bases short, with 18 bases between. CDR1 and CDR2 from the germline V gene are KGHSH and LQKENI. Specimen: CD8+ T cells from PBMCs. This chain joins TRBV18 and TRBJ1-1, with D hard to call. The TCR was taken from a human donor in good health. The CDR3 nucleotides are TGTGCCAGCTCACCGACGGGGTTGCAGTCCGGCACTGAAGCTTTCTTT. Its translation: CASSPTGLQSGTEAFF.